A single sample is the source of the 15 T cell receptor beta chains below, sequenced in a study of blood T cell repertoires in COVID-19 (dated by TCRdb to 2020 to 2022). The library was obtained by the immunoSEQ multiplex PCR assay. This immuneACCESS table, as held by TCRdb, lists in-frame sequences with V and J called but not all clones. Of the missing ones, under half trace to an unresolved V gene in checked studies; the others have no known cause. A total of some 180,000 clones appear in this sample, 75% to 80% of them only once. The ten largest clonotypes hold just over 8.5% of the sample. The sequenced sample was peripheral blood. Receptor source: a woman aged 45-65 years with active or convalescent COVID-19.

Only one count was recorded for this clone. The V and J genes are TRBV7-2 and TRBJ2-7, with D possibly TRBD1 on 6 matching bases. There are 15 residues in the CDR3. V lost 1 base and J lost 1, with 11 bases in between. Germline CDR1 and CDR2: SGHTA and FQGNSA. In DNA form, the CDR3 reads TGTGCCAGCAGCTTAGTCGGCAGGGGATCCTACGAGCAGTACTTC. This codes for CASSLVGRGSYEQYF. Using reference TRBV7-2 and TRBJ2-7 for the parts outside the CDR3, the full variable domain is GAGVSQSPSNKVTEKGKDVELRCDPISGHTALYWYRQSLGQGLEFLIYFQGNSAPDKSGLPSDRFSAERTGGSVSTLTIQRTQQEDSAVYLCASSLVGRGSYEQYFGPGTRLTVT.

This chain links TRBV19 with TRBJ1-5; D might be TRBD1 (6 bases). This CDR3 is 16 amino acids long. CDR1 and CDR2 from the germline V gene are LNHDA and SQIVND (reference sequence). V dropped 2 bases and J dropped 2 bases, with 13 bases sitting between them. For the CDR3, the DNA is TGTGCCAGTAGTATAAAGGGGGTGGGAGGCAATCAGCCCCAGCATTTT. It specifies CASSIKGVGGNQPQHF.

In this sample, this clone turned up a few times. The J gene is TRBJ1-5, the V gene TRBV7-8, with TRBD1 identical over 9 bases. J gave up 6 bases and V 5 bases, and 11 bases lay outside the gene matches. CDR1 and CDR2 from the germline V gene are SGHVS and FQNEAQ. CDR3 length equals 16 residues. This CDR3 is CASSPQTGGIVQPQHF. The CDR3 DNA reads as TGTGCCAGCAGCCCCCAGACAGGGGGTATTGTTCAGCCCCAGCATTTT.

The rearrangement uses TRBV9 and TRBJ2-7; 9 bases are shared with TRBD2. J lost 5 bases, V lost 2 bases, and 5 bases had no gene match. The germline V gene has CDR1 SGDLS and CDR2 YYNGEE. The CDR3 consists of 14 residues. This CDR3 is CASSVSSGSDEQYF. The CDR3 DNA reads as TGTGCCAGCAGCGTGAGTAGCGGGAGCGACGAGCAGTACTTC.

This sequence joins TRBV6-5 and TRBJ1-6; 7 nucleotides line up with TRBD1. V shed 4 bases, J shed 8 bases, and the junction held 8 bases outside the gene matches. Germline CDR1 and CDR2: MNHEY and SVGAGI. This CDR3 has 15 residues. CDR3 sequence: CASSSSTGRHSPLHF. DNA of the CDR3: TGTGCCAGCAGTTCCTCGACAGGGAGGCATTCACCCCTCCACTTT.

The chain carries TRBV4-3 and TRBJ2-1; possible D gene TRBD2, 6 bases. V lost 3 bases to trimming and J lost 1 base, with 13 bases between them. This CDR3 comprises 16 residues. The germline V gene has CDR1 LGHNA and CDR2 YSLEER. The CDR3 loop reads CASSQSGTQSYNEQFF. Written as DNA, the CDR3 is TGCGCCAGCAGCCAGTCCGGGACTCAGTCCTACAATGAGCAGTTCTTC.

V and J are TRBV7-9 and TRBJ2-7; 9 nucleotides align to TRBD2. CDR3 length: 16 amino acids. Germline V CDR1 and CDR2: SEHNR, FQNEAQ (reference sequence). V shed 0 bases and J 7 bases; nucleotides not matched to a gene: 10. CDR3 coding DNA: TGTGCCAGCAGCTTAGCCCTGACTAGCGGAGGAGAGGAGCAGTACTTC. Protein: CASSLALTSGGEEQYF.

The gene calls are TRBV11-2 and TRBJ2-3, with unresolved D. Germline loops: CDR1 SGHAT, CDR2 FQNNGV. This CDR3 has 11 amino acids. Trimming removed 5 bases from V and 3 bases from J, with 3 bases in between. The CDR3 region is CASSETDTQYF. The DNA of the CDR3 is TGTGCCAGCAGCGAGACAGATACGCAGTATTTT.

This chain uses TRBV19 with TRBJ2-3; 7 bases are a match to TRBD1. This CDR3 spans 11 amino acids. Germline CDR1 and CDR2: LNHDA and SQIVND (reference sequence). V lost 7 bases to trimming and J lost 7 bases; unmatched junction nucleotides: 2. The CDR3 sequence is CASKQGNTQYF. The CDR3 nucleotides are TGTGCCAGTAAACAGGGGAATACGCAGTATTTT.

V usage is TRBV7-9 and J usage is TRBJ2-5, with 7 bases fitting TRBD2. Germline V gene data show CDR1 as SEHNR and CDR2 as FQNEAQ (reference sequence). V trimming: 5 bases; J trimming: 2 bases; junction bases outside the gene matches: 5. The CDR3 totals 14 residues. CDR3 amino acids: CASSASGTQETQYF. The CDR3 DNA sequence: TGTGCCAGCAGCGCTAGCGGTACGCAAGAGACCCAGTACTTC.

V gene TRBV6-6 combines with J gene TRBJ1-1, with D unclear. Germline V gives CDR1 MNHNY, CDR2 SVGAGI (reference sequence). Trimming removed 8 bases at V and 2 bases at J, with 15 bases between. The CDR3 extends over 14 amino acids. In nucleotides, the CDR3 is TGTGCCAGCTCTCCCCCCGGGAGTAACACTGAAGCTTTCTTT. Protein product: CASSPPGSNTEAFF.

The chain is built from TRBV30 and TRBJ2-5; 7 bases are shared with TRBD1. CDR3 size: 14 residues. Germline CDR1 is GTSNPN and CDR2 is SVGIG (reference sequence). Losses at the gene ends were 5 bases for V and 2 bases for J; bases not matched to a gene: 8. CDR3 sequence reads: CAWGLLTGQETQYF. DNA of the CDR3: TGTGCCTGGGGGCTGTTGACAGGGCAAGAGACCCAGTACTTC.

CDR3 bases: TGCGCCAGCAGTCAATCCTCCGAGGACAGGGGGCCCAATCAGCCCCAGCATTTT. Encoded protein: CASSQSSEDRGPNQPQHF. The chain uses TRBV23-1 and TRBJ1-5; 11 bases match TRBD1. TRBV23-1 is an ORF for which the function is uncertain. The J segment lost 3 bases and the V segment lost 0 bases, leaving 7 bases of the junction unmatched. CDR3 length: 18 amino acids.

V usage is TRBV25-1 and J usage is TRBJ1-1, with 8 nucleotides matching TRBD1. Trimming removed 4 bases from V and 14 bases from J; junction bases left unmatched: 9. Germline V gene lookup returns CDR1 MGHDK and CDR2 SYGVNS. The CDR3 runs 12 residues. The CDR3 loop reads CASSATGAGSFF. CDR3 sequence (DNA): TGTGCCAGCAGTGCGACAGGGGCAGGGAGCTTCTTT.

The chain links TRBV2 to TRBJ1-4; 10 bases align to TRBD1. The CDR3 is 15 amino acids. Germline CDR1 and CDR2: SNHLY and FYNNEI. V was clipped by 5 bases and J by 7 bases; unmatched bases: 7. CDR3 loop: CASSLAGTGVEKLFF. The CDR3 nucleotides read TGTGCCAGCAGTTTGGCCGGGACAGGGGTTGAAAAACTGTTTTTT.